The 19 T cell receptor beta chains below all came from one sample that was sequenced in a study of shared clonotypes between healthy human individuals. The method was immunoSEQ multiplex PCR; TCRdb's version includes in-frame clones alone and lacks a portion of them. Here the sample spans about 2,100,000 clones, around 93% being singletons. CD45RO-negative, CCR7-positively selected cells formed the naive CD8 fraction, excluding terminally differentiated effector memory CD45RA+ cells. The sample was naive CD8+ T cells from PBMCs. The receptors here all came from a man between 18 and 35 years old in good health. Some clones in this sample may be carry-over from other donors' samples.

The rearrangement links TRBV19 to TRBJ1-1; no firm D call. The V and J ends lost 6 bases and 2 bases respectively, with 10 bases between them. This CDR3 is 13 amino acids long. Per the germline V gene, CDR1 is LNHDA and CDR2 is SQIVND (reference sequence). This chain's CDR3 is CASRGWLNTEAFF. CDR3 nucleotides: TGTGCCAGTAGAGGGTGGTTAAACACTGAAGCTTTCTTT.

This chain joins TRBV28 and TRBJ2-2, with a tentative D call TRBD2 (6 bases). The CDR3 is 17 amino acids. Trimming removed 1 base at V and 1 base at J, with 13 bases between. Germline lookup yields CDR1 MDHEN and CDR2 SYDVKM. CDR3 protein: CASSLYGGRMNTGELFF. The CDR3 bases are TGTGCCAGCAGTTTATACGGGGGACGGATGAACACCGGGGAGCTGTTTTTT.

This chain uses TRBV7-9 with TRBJ2-5; D might be TRBD1 or TRBD2, each matching 5 bases. Germline V CDR1 and CDR2: SEHNR, FQNEAQ (reference sequence). This CDR3 has 15 residues. The ends were cut back, 2 bases at V and 5 bases at J, with 15 bases in the middle. In DNA, the CDR3 is TGTGCCAGCAGCTTAAGGGCCACGGGGCCGGAGACCCAGTACTTC. It translates to CASSLRATGPETQYF.

The chain couples TRBV4-3 to TRBJ2-1; 8 bases line up with TRBD2. Germline V gives CDR1 LGHNA, CDR2 YSLEER. The CDR3 sequence is 15 residues long. Losses at the gene ends were 4 bases for V and 0 bases for J; bases not matched to a gene: 2. The CDR3 sequence is CASSPGLASYNEQFF. In nucleotides, the CDR3 is TGCGCCAGCAGCCCTGGACTAGCCTCCTACAATGAGCAGTTCTTC.

V usage is TRBV4-3 and J usage is TRBJ2-1; D unresolved. Germline V lookup: CDR1 LGHNA, CDR2 YSLEER. This CDR3 spans 17 amino acids. Deletions cut 0 bases from V and 4 bases from J, with 16 bases between. The CDR3 region has the DNA TGCGCCAGCAGCCAAGATTCGACCCGTTCTACATACAATGAGCAGTTCTTC. Encoded protein: CASSQDSTRSTYNEQFF.

In this sample, this clone turned up once. The chain is built from TRBV13 and TRBJ2-1; 10 bases align to TRBD2. J lost 8 bases, V lost 2 bases, and 6 bases had no gene match. Germline assignment: CDR1 PRHDT and CDR2 FYEKMQ (reference sequence). This CDR3 contains 15 residues. In nucleotides, the CDR3 is TGTGCCAGCAGCTTACAGCGGGAGGGCCGGGATGAGCAGTTCTTC. This translates into CASSLQREGRDEQFF.

This chain joins TRBV7-9 and TRBJ2-1, with D possibly being TRBD2 (6 bases). The CDR3 covers 14 residues. CDR1 and CDR2 (germline): SEHNR, FQNEAQ (reference sequence). The V end lost 7 bases, the J end lost 8 bases, and 18 bases lay between the germline ends. The CDR3 region is CASILGLSRDEQFF. CDR3 nucleotide sequence: TGTGCCAGCATCCTGGGACTTAGTAGAGATGAGCAGTTCTTC.

V and J are TRBV5-4 and TRBJ2-7, with 10 bases aligning to TRBD2. Germline V lookup: CDR1 SGHNT, CDR2 YYREEE (reference sequence). The CDR3 consists of 16 residues. J was trimmed by 4 bases and V by 0 bases; bases with no gene match: 7. CDR3 residues: CASSLDRTSGAYEQYF. The CDR3 DNA reads TGTGCCAGCAGCTTGGATAGGACTAGCGGAGCATACGAGCAGTACTTC. Full variable domain (remainder filled in from reference TRBV5-4 and TRBJ2-7): ETGVTQSPTHLIKTRGQQVTLRCSSQSGHNTVSWYQQALGQGPQFIFQYYREEENGRGNFPPRFSGLQFPNYSSELNVNALELDDSALYLCASSLDRTSGAYEQYFGPGTRLTVT.

This rearrangement joins TRBV25-1 to TRBJ2-3, with D perhaps TRBD2 (5 bases). This CDR3 contains 15 residues. Trimming removed 8 bases from V and 3 bases from J, with 18 bases in between. Germline-derived CDR1 and CDR2 are MGHDK and SYGVNS. The CDR3 sequence is CASLTSGSGTDTQYF. The DNA for the CDR3 is TGTGCCAGCCTCACTTCGGGGAGTGGGACAGATACGCAGTATTTT.

This sequence joins TRBV19 and TRBJ1-5; D unresolved. The CDR3 runs 15 residues. V was trimmed by 1 base and J by 2 bases, leaving 9 bases between them. Germline assignment: CDR1 LNHDA and CDR2 SQIVND (reference sequence). The CDR3 region has the DNA TGTGCCAGTAGTATAGTGGAACGGGGCAATCAGCCCCAGCATTTT. The encoded protein is CASSIVERGNQPQHF.

The chain carries TRBV15 and TRBJ2-1, with D possibly being TRBD2 (6 bases). Deletions cut 8 bases from V and 9 bases from J, with 29 bases between. CDR1 is LNHNV and CDR2 is YYDKDF in the germline V gene (reference sequence). The CDR3 consists of 17 residues. The CDR3 nucleotides are TGTGCCACCGAGACAAGGAGGGTTCCAATACGAATAGGTGAGCAGTTCTTC. Protein sequence: CATETRRVPIRIGEQFF.

This clone was observed once. The chain links TRBV9 to TRBJ2-1; D is ambiguous. The V gene's germline CDR1 is SGDLS and CDR2 YYNGEE. The V and J ends lost 0 bases and 8 bases respectively, with 9 bases between them. CDR3 length equals 13 residues. The CDR3 DNA sequence: TGTGCCAGCAGCGTAGATCTGCGACATGAGCAGTTCTTC. Translated, it gives CASSVDLRHEQFF.

CDR3: CASSGQGLSEAFF. In nucleotides, the CDR3 is TGTGCCAGCAGTGGACAGGGGCTCTCTGAAGCTTTCTTT. The chain has TRBV25-1 and TRBJ1-1; 8 bases are shared with TRBD1. The V gene's germline CDR1 is MGHDK and CDR2 SYGVNS. V was clipped by 4 bases and J by 6 bases; unmatched bases: 4. The CDR3 length is 13 residues.

The V and J genes are TRBV19 and TRBJ2-2; perhaps TRBD2 as D (6 bases). V shed 3 bases and J shed 4 bases, with 15 bases lying between them. Germline CDR1 LNHDA, CDR2 SQIVND (reference sequence). The length of the CDR3 is 16 residues. The CDR3 protein is CASSMGLALITGELFF. The CDR3 nucleotides are TGTGCCAGTAGTATGGGGCTAGCGTTGATCACCGGGGAGCTGTTTTTT.

The chain has TRBV5-4 and TRBJ2-7; possibly TRBD2 for D (6 bases). The CDR3 covers 14 residues. V lost 4 bases and J lost 0, with 11 bases in between. Germline CDR1 and CDR2: SGHNT and YYREEE (reference sequence). The CDR3, as DNA: TGTGCCAGCAGCGGGACTCTGAGCTCCTACGAGCAGTACTTC. Translated, it gives CASSGTLSSYEQYF.

Notes on this clone: This specimen includes other DNA sequences encoding the same CDR3. The genes are TRBV29-1 and TRBJ2-2; TRBD1 is a possible D gene (6 bases). The CDR3 spans 13 residues. Germline V lookup: CDR1 SQVTM, CDR2 ANQGSEA. Trimming took 2 bases from V and 5 from J, leaving 9 bases between them. The CDR3 region is CSVEQGNTGELFF. The CDR3 nucleotides are TGCAGCGTTGAACAGGGGAATACCGGGGAGCTGTTTTTT.

This clone was counted a single time. The rearrangement links TRBV27 to TRBJ2-7; D not resolved. Trimming removed 3 bases at V and 3 bases at J, with 6 bases between. From germline, CDR1 is MNHEY and CDR2 SMNVEV (reference sequence). This CDR3 comprises 12 residues. CDR3 in DNA: TGTGCCAGCAGTTTTACGAACTACGAGCAGTACTTC. It codes for CASSFTNYEQYF.

The count of this clone is one. The chain has TRBV4-1 and TRBJ2-7; no clear D. V lost 0 bases, J lost 0 bases, and 6 bases lay in between. The CDR3 is 14 amino acids. Germline V lookup: CDR1 MGHRA, CDR2 YSYEKL. The CDR3 DNA follows: TGCGCCAGCAGCCAAGATCAGGCCTCCTACGAGCAGTACTTC. Translation: CASSQDQASYEQYF.

The chain links TRBV18 to TRBJ1-6; TRBD1 agrees at 12 bases. The CDR3 has 16 residues. V shed 3 bases and J 8 bases; nucleotides not matched to a gene: 5. Germline CDR1 and CDR2: KGHSH and LQKENI. The CDR3 nucleotides are TGTGCCAGCTCACCCAGGGACAGGGGGCTTGATTCACCCCTCCACTTT. Amino acids: CASSPRDRGLDSPLHF.